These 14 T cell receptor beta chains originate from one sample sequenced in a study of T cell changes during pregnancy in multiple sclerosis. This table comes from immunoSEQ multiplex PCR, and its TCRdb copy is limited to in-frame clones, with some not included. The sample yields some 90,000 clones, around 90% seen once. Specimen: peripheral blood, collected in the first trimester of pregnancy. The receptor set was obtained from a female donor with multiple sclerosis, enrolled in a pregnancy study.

DNA for the CDR3: TGTGCCAGCAGCCCGGACAGGGGGTTTCAGCCCCAGCATTTT. It encodes CASSPDRGFQPQHF. The chain recombines TRBV6-5 with TRBJ1-5, with TRBD1 matching 10 bases. In germline, CDR1 is MNHEY, CDR2 SVGAGI. The length of the CDR3 is 14 residues. J was trimmed by 6 bases and V by 6 bases; bases with no gene match: 5.

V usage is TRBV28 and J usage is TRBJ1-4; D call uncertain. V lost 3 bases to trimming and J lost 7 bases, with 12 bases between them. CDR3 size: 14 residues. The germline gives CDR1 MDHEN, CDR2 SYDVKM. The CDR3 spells CASSFRVNREKLFF. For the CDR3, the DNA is TGTGCCAGCAGTTTTCGGGTTAATCGTGAAAAACTGTTTTTT.

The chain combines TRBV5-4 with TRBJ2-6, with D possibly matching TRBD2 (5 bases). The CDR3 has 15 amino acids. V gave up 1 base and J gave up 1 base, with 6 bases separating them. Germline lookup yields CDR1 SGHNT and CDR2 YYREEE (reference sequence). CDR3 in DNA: TGTGCCAGCAGCTTGTCGGGGTCTGGGGCCAACGTCCTGACTTTC. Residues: CASSLSGSGANVLTF.

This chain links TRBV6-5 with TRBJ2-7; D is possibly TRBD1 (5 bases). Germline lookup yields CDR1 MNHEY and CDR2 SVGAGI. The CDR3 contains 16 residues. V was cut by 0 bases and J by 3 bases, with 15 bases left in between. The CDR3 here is CASSYSRRVDFYEQYF. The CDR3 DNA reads TGTGCCAGCAGTTACTCTCGCAGGGTAGATTTCTACGAGCAGTACTTC.

CDR3 amino acids: CASSDPGQGAGEQFF. The CDR3 DNA reads as TGTGCCAGCAGTGACCCAGGACAGGGGGCGGGTGAGCAGTTCTTC. The J gene is TRBJ2-1, the V gene TRBV2, with 11 bases that match TRBD1. Trimming cost V 3 bases and J 9 bases; bases outside gene matches: 7. The length of the CDR3 is 15 residues. The germline V gene encodes CDR1 SNHLY and CDR2 FYNNEI.

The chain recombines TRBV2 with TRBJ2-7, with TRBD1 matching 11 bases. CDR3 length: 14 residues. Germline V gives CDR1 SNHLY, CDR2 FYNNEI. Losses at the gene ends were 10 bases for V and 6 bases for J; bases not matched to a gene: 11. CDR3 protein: CATILPGQGVEQYF. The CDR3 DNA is TGTGCCACCATCCTCCCGGGACAGGGGGTCGAGCAGTACTTC.

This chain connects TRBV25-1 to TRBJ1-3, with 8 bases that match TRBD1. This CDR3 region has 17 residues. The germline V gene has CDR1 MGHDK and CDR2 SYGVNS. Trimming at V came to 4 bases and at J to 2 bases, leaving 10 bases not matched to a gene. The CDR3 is CASSVRSRDRPGNTIYF. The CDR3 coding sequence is TGTGCCAGCAGTGTGCGTTCCCGGGACAGGCCTGGAAACACCATATATTTT.

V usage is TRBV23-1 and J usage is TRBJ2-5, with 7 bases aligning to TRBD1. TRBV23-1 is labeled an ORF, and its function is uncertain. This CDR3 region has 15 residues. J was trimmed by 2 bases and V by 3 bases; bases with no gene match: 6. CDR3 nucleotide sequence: TGCGCCAGCAGTCAGCGCAGGGGGTGGCAAGAGACCCAGTACTTC. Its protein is CASSQRRGWQETQYF.

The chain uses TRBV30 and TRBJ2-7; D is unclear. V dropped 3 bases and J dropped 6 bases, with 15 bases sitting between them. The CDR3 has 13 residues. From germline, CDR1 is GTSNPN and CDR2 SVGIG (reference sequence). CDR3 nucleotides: TGTGCCTGGAGCCCCAATCGTCTCAGCGAGCAGTACTTC. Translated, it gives CAWSPNRLSEQYF.

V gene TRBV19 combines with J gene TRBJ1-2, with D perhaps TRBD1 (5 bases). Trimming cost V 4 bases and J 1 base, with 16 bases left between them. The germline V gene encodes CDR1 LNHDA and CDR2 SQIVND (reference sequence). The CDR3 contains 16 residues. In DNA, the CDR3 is TGTGCCAGTAGTAAGGGACTACCGCAAATTAACTATGGCTACACCTTC. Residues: CASSKGLPQINYGYTF.

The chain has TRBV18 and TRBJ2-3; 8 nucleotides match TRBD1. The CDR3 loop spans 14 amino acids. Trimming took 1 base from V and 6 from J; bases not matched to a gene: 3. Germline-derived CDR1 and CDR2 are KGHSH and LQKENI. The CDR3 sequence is CASSPRNRGDTQYF. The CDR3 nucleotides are TGTGCCAGCTCACCACGGAACAGGGGGGATACGCAGTATTTT.

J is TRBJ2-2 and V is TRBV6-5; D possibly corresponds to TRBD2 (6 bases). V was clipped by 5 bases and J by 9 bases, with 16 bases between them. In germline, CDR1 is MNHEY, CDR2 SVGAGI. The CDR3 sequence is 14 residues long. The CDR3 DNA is TGTGCCAGCAGTCCTACGGGACTGGGCCGGGAGCTGTTTTTT. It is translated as CASSPTGLGRELFF.

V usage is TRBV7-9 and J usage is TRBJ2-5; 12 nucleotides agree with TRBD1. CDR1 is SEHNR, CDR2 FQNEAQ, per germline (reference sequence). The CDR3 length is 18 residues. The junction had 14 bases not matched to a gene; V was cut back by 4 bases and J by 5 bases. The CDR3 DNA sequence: TGTGCCAGCAGCTGGGGACCGGGACAGGGGGCTGAAGTGGAGACCCAGTACTTC. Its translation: CASSWGPGQGAEVETQYF.

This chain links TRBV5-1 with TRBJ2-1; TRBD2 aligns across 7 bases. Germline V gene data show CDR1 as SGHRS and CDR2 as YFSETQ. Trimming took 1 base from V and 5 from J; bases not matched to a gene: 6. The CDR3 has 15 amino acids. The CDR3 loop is CASSLLGLPHNEQFF. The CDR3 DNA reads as TGCGCCAGCAGCTTGCTGGGACTACCCCACAATGAGCAGTTCTTC.